A single sample gave rise to the 24 T cell receptor beta chains below, sequenced in a study of T cell responses to AZD1222 COVID-19 vaccine. Libraries were prepared by immunoSEQ multiplex PCR; TCRdb keeps only in-frame clonotypes and omits some of them. The top ten hold roughly 3.6% of the sample, which has about 120,000 clones, over 75% seen once. Material: peripheral blood, obtained on day 0 of AZD1222 vaccination. The receptors come from an adult in good health.

This clone turned up a few times. The V call is TRBV2, the J call TRBJ1-1; the match to TRBD1 covers 7 bases. The length of the CDR3 is 17 residues. The J segment lost 5 bases and the V segment lost 6 bases, leaving 18 bases of the junction unmatched. Per germline, CDR1 SNHLY and CDR2 FYNNEI. The CDR3 is CASRIPDRQTGETEAFF. As DNA, the CDR3 is TGTGCCAGCAGGATCCCGGACAGGCAAACAGGCGAAACTGAAGCTTTCTTT. Variable domain in full (rest from reference TRBV2 and TRBJ1-1): EPEVTQTPSHQVTQMGQEVILRCVPISNHLYFYWYRQILGQKVEFLVSFYNNEISEKSEIFDDQFSVERPDGSNFTLKIRSTKLEDSAMYFCASRIPDRQTGETEAFFGQGTRLTVV.

This sequence joins TRBV19 and TRBJ1-5; D might be TRBD1 (6 bases). From germline, CDR1 is LNHDA and CDR2 SQIVND (reference sequence). The V end lost 1 base, the J end lost 1 base, and 8 bases lay between the germline ends. The CDR3 runs to 15 residues. CDR3 region: CASSIGQGSNQPQHF. Here the CDR3 DNA reads TGTGCCAGTAGTATAGGCCAGGGGAGCAATCAGCCCCAGCATTTT.

The genes are TRBV11-2 and TRBJ2-1; TRBD1 agrees at 7 bases. From germline, CDR1 is SGHAT and CDR2 FQNNGV. This CDR3 spans 15 amino acids. J gave up 7 bases and V 3 bases, and 9 bases lay outside the gene matches. CDR3 residues: CASSLDGTVFNEQFF. The CDR3 DNA sequence: TGTGCCAGCAGCTTGGACGGGACAGTTTTTAATGAGCAGTTCTTC.

The chain combines TRBV3-1 (or the pseudogene TRBV3-2) with TRBJ2-7, with 7 positions matching TRBD1. Trimming at V came to 1 base and at J to 6 bases, leaving 6 bases not matched to a gene. The length of the CDR3 is 14 residues. Germline values: CDR1 LGHDT, CDR2 YNNKEL (reference sequence). The CDR3 loop is CASSQVPQGVEQYF. The CDR3 DNA reads as TGTGCCAGCAGCCAAGTCCCCCAGGGGGTCGAGCAGTACTTC.

The chain employs TRBV5-1 and TRBJ1-2; D perhaps matches TRBD1 (6 bases). Germline lookup yields CDR1 SGHRS and CDR2 YFSETQ. CDR3 size: 13 residues. V was shortened by 2 bases and J by 6 bases, with 11 bases between the two germline ends. CDR3 sequence (DNA): TGCGCCAGCAGCTTAGGGGGAGCCCATGGCTACACCTTC. This sequence encodes CASSLGGAHGYTF.

This clone is a singleton in its sample. The V and J genes are TRBV19 and TRBJ1-1; weak D call: TRBD1 (5 bases). The CDR3 is 14 amino acids. Germline-derived CDR1 and CDR2 are LNHDA and SQIVND (reference sequence). V dropped 7 bases and J dropped 5 bases, with 17 bases sitting between them. Written as DNA, the CDR3 is TGTGCCAGTACCCCCCCCCAGGGTTGGACTGAAGCTTTCTTT. Its translation: CASTPPQGWTEAFF.

The chain joins TRBV6-5 to TRBJ1-4; D unresolved. Germline V CDR1 and CDR2: MNHEY, SVGAGI. This CDR3 has 14 amino acids. V was trimmed by 7 bases and J by 10 bases, leaving 19 bases between them. CDR3 amino acids: CASTTDLSTRKLFF. The DNA of the CDR3 is TGTGCCAGCACCACCGACCTATCCACCCGAAAACTGTTTTTT.

The chain links TRBV7-9 to TRBJ1-1; tentatively, D is TRBD1 (5 bases). The V and J ends lost 1 base and 7 bases respectively, with 10 bases between them. CDR1 SEHNR and CDR2 FQNEAQ come from the germline V gene (reference sequence). The CDR3 has 13 residues. CDR3 in DNA: TGTGCCAGCAGCTTAGACCGGGGGGTTGAAGCTTTCTTT. Amino acid sequence: CASSLDRGVEAFF.

V usage is TRBV2 and J usage is TRBJ1-2; D is perhaps TRBD1 (6 bases). The V gene's germline CDR1 is SNHLY and CDR2 FYNNEI. V was cut by 6 bases and J by 5 bases, with 19 bases left in between. CDR3 length: 15 residues. CDR3 DNA: TGTGCCAGCAGGCCCCGGGGGGCGGAGAATTATGGCTACACCTTC. Its protein is CASRPRGAENYGYTF.

The chain uses TRBV20-1 and TRBJ1-6; no clear D gene. The V and J ends lost 3 bases and 13 bases respectively, with 16 bases between them. Germline-derived CDR1 and CDR2 are DFQATT and SNEGSKA (reference sequence). This CDR3 spans 13 amino acids. CDR3 in amino acids: CSASSQAGVPLHF. The CDR3 DNA reads as TGCAGTGCTAGTAGTCAGGCCGGGGTCCCCCTCCACTTT.

The J gene is TRBJ2-7, the V gene TRBV10-3; perhaps TRBD1 as D (6 bases). Germline-derived CDR1 and CDR2 are ENHRY and SYGVKD. The CDR3 runs 14 residues. With 3 bases removed from V and 2 bases from J, the gap between germline ends came to 11 bases. The CDR3 loop reads CAISDRDTAYEQYF. The CDR3 region has the DNA TGTGCCATCAGTGATCGGGACACCGCCTACGAGCAGTACTTC.

The chain has TRBV18 and TRBJ2-7, with D maybe TRBD2 (6 bases). The CDR3 has 14 residues. V lost 1 base to trimming and J lost 5 bases, with 12 bases between them. Germline loops: CDR1 KGHSH, CDR2 LQKENI. The CDR3 here is CASSPLDGRNEQYF. The DNA of the CDR3 is TGTGCCAGCTCACCACTCGATGGGAGGAACGAGCAGTACTTC.

This clone showed up just once. This chain uses TRBV6-5 with TRBJ1-2, with no clear D. The CDR3 runs 13 residues. With 2 bases removed from V and 8 bases from J, the gap between germline ends came to 12 bases. The germline V gene encodes CDR1 MNHEY and CDR2 SVGAGI. The CDR3, as DNA: TGTGCCAGCAGTTACGGGGTCTCGCGGGGCTACACCTTC. Its protein product is CASSYGVSRGYTF.

This clone was observed once. No conserved phenylalanine or tryptophan is present at the end of the CDR3, so a read error is the likely explanation. The DNA is omitted, as the CDR3 cannot be located on it reliably, and the CDR3 follows TCRdb's listing. The V and J genes are TRBV24-1 and TRBJ1-6. The CDR3 numbers 15 amino acids, ends counted. Per the germline V gene, CDR1 is KGHDR and CDR2 is SFDVKD. CDR3: CAPSSNRCPIHPSTL.

The chain couples TRBV29-1 to TRBJ2-5, with 7 bases matching TRBD1. Germline V gene sequence: CDR1 SQVTM, CDR2 ANQGSEA. This CDR3 contains 14 residues. The ends lost 8 bases at V and 3 bases at J; junction bases unmatched: 12. The CDR3 reads CSPNPYGTEETQYF. The CDR3 nucleotides are TGCAGCCCCAACCCGTACGGGACAGAAGAGACCCAGTACTTC.

The rearrangement links TRBV19 to TRBJ1-2, with D uncertain. The CDR3 consists of 14 residues. V lost 0 bases and J lost 2, with 7 bases in between. In germline, CDR1 is LNHDA, CDR2 SQIVND (reference sequence). This CDR3 is CASSIDRGNYGYTF. In DNA, the CDR3 is TGTGCCAGTAGTATAGACCGAGGGAACTATGGCTACACCTTC.

The chain has TRBV7-9 and TRBJ2-3, with TRBD2 matching over 7 bases. The germline V gene encodes CDR1 SEHNR and CDR2 FQNEAQ (reference sequence). Trimming took 5 bases from V and 1 from J; bases not matched to a gene: 3. The length of the CDR3 is 14 residues. CDR3 sequence (DNA): TGTGCCAGCAGCATCAGCGGGGGCACAGATACGCAGTATTTT. Translation gives CASSISGGTDTQYF. Based on the CDR3 plus reference TRBV7-9 and TRBJ2-3, the full variable domain is DTGVSQNPRHKITKRGQNVTFRCDPISEHNRLYWYRQTLGQGPEFLTYFQNEAQLEKSRLLSDRFSAERPKGSFSTLEIQRTEQGDSAMYLCASSISGGTDTQYFGPGTRLTVL.

This sequence joins TRBV12-5 and TRBJ2-5, with D tentatively TRBD2 (6 bases). With 6 bases removed from V and 5 bases from J, the gap between germline ends came to 16 bases. Germline CDR1 is LGHNT and CDR2 is FRNRAP. The CDR3 contains 14 residues. The CDR3 protein is CASGRPGVGETQYF. The CDR3 region has the DNA TGTGCTAGTGGACGACCGGGGGTCGGGGAGACCCAGTACTTC.

The sample holds one count of this clone. The V call is TRBV7-8, the J call TRBJ1-5; D is unclear. The CDR3 contains 15 residues. Germline CDR1 reads SGHVS; CDR2 reads FQNEAQ. The ends were cut back, 5 bases at V and 1 base at J, with 12 bases in the middle. The CDR3 DNA is TGTGCCAGCAGCGCCCACCGGGCCAGCAATCAGCCCCAGCATTTT. The encoded protein is CASSAHRASNQPQHF.

This clone has only one observation. V and J are TRBV7-2 and TRBJ2-5, with TRBD2 identical over 14 bases. This CDR3 region has 17 residues. Germline lookup yields CDR1 SGHTA and CDR2 FQGNSA. V lost 2 bases and J lost 7; bases outside the gene matches: 9. Here the CDR3 DNA reads TGTGCCAGCAGCTTATCAGGGACTAGCGGGGGTTACGGGACCCAGTACTTC. Encoded protein: CASSLSGTSGGYGTQYF.

The V call is TRBV2, the J call TRBJ2-1, with D possibly matching TRBD2 (5 bases). The CDR3 length is 15 residues. The germline V gene has CDR1 SNHLY and CDR2 FYNNEI. V lost 7 bases and J lost 8, with 21 bases in between. The DNA of the CDR3 is TGTGCCAGCAAAGGAGGCGGTCTAAGCTGGGATGAGCAGTTCTTC. Its translation: CASKGGGLSWDEQFF.

The chain has TRBV5-6 and TRBJ1-2; D is undetermined. Trimming shortened V by 1 base and J by 4 bases, and 11 bases separated the two germline ends. The germline V gene encodes CDR1 SGHDT and CDR2 YYEEEE. The CDR3 covers 14 residues. The CDR3 reads CASSLRGLGYGYTF. CDR3 DNA sequence: TGTGCCAGCAGCTTGCGAGGTCTCGGCTATGGCTACACCTTC.

The chain uses TRBV9 and TRBJ1-1; tentative D call: TRBD1 (6 bases). CDR1 SGDLS and CDR2 YYNGEE come from the germline V gene. There are 14 residues in the CDR3. With 3 bases removed from V and 11 bases from J, the gap between germline ends came to 20 bases. This CDR3 reads CASSAEFGRGAAFF. DNA for the CDR3: TGTGCCAGCAGCGCGGAATTCGGGCGGGGGGCTGCTTTCTTT.

The chain joins TRBV27 to TRBJ1-1; 7 positions match TRBD1. V lost 1 base to trimming and J lost 3 bases; unmatched junction nucleotides: 5. Germline V gene data show CDR1 as MNHEY and CDR2 as SMNVEV (reference sequence). This CDR3 has 15 amino acids. CDR3 loop: CASSLLVTGDTEAFF. Written as DNA, the CDR3 is TGTGCCAGCAGTTTATTAGTTACAGGGGACACTGAAGCTTTCTTT.